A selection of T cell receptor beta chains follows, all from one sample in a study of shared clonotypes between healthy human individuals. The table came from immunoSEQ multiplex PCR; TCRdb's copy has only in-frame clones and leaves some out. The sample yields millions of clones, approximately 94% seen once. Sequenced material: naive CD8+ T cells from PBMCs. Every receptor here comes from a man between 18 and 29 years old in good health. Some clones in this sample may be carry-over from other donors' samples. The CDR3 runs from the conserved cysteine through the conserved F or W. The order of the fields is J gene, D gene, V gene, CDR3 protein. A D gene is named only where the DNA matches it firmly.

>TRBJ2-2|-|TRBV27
CASTSGPAPSSGELFF
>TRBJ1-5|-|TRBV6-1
CASSRDGLNQPQHF
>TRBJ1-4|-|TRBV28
CASSPSIPTRTNEKLFF
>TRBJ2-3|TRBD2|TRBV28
CASSLAGGGSDTQYF
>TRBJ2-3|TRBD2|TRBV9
CASSVAGTSPDTQYF
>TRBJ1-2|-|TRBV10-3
CASSYSRTPIEYGYTF
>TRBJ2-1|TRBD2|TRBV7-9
CASSLLTLAGGDNEQFF
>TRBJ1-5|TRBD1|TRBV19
CASRPRDRKYSNQHF
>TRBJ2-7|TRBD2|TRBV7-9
CASSSPLDGRAREQYF
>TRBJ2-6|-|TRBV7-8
CASSPQGRWSHSGANVLTF